The sequence of this T cell receptor beta chain was determined in a study of low-dose radiotherapy and immunotherapy resistance in tumors. The wider study: Every six weeks patients received intravenous ipilimumab 1 mg/kg, and every two weeks they received intravenous nivolumab 240 mg. Alpha- and beta-chain coverage of first-strand cDNA came from TRAV- and TRBV-specific primers.

TCRs were put through 20 PCR cycles of amplification with Phusion. A constant-region primer and the V-primer adapter served as the primer pair. Isolated mRNA was amplified by in vitro transcription. TCRdb redid the calling of the reads with MiXCR, one entry per CDR3 protein. The table includes tens of thousands of distinct CDR3 sequences, approximately 12% detected once. The V gene end was trimmed by 6 bases and the J gene end by 4 bases; junction bases not matched to a gene: 13. The CDR3 has 16 residues. CDR1 MNHEY and CDR2 SMNVEV come from the germline V gene (reference sequence). This clonotype was found many times. Time point described: before trial treatment. Donors, who were enrolled in a single-arm phase I dose-escalation trial, received nivolumab, ipilimumab, aspirin, low-dose cyclophosphamide and low-dose radiotherapy.

V usage is TRBV27 and J usage is TRBJ1-2; TRBD1 matches 8 bases. The material was PBMCs, obtained before treatment. This TCR was recovered from a female donor with ovarian cancer. CDR3 amino acids: CASSFLDRGLPYGYTF. CDR3 DNA sequence: TGTGCCAGCAGCTTCTTAGACAGGGGCCTTCCCTATGGCTACACCTTC.